What follows is one T cell receptor (beta chain) and its context. HTBI primers from iRepertoire and Arm-PCR of CDR3 regions yielded the TCR beta libraries. TCRdb used MiXCR to reprocess the multiplex PCR reads, holding one entry per CDR3 protein. The data show about 660,000 distinct CDR3 sequences, about 32% seen once. These data come from a study of regulatory T cells in long-lasting Graves disease. Background on the study: Persistent Graves' disease meant over 5 years of antithyroid drugs with positive TSH receptor antibodies.

The CDR3 extends over 15 amino acids. CDR1 is SGDLS and CDR2 is YYNGEE in the germline V gene. V gave up 3 bases and J gave up 3 bases; unmatched junction bases: 5. The time point denotes: persistent/refractory GD, antithyroid drugs over 5 years with positive TRAb. Scientists built the TCR library using RNA that was extracted from PBMCs. The sequence was obtained from a female donor with Graves disease. The sample in question was peripheral blood mononuclear cells (PBMCs), obtained when the disease was refractory, from a patient treated with antithyroid drugs. This chain links TRBV9 with TRBJ1-2; 10 bases map to TRBD1. CDR3 region: CASSEEGQGDYGYTF. The CDR3 region has the DNA TGTGCCAGCAGCGAGGAAGGACAGGGGGACTATGGCTACACCTTC. Together with reference TRBV9 and TRBJ1-2, the CDR3 gives the full variable domain: DSGVTQTPKHLITATGQRVTLRCSPRSGDLSVYWYQQSLDQGLQFLIQYYNGEERAKGNILERFSAQQFPDLHSELNLSSLELGDSALYFCASSEEGQGDYGYTFGSGTRLTVV.